The 32 T cell receptor beta chains reported below all come from one sample, sequenced in a study of cytotoxic CD8 clonotypes in ibrutinib-treated CLL. Using immunoSEQ multiplex PCR, the repertoire was profiled, and TCRdb retains in-frame clones only, with some absent. The table shows around 25,000 clones, with roughly three quarters occurring only once. The sequencing here drew on PBMCs, taken after 24 months of ibrutinib treatment. These receptors all come from a human donor with chronic lymphocytic leukemia.

The chain joins TRBV7-9 to TRBJ1-2; no clear D gene. Trimming cost V 3 bases and J 1 base, with 6 bases left between them. CDR3 length: 13 residues. The germline gives CDR1 SEHNR, CDR2 FQNEAQ (reference sequence). The CDR3 DNA is TGTGCCAGCAGCTTGACGGTTAACTATGGCTACACCTTC. Translating it yields CASSLTVNYGYTF. Drawing the rest from reference TRBV7-9 and TRBJ1-2, the complete variable domain is DTGVSQNPRHKITKRGQNVTFRCDPISEHNRLYWYRQTLGQGPEFLTYFQNEAQLEKSRLLSDRFSAERPKGSFSTLEIQRTEQGDSAMYLCASSLTVNYGYTFGSGTRLTVV.

Worth noting for this clone: Other DNA sequences in the sample encode the same CDR3. This sequence joins TRBV5-4 and TRBJ2-5, with D possibly being TRBD2 (6 bases). V was trimmed by 0 bases and J by 3 bases, leaving 6 bases between them. The CDR3 totals 13 residues. CDR1 and CDR2 (germline): SGHNT, YYREEE (reference sequence). The DNA of the CDR3 is TGTGCCAGCAGCTTGGGGGGGGAAGAGACCCAGTACTTC. It translates to CASSLGGEETQYF.

This clone was observed a few times. The chain employs TRBV19 and TRBJ1-2, with D possibly being TRBD1 (5 bases). The CDR3 runs to 13 residues. V lost 1 base and J lost 8, with 11 bases in between. Per the germline V gene, CDR1 is LNHDA and CDR2 is SQIVND (reference sequence). In DNA, the CDR3 is TGTGCCAGTAGTATAGCTCAGGGCTCGGGCTACACCTTC. It encodes CASSIAQGSGYTF.

This chain links TRBV19 with TRBJ2-7; the D gene is possibly TRBD2 (6 bases). The germline V gene encodes CDR1 LNHDA and CDR2 SQIVND (reference sequence). Trimming pared 3 bases from V and 4 bases from J, leaving 16 bases between. CDR3 length: 15 amino acids. DNA for the CDR3: TGTGCCAGTAGTATCTCTGGGACTGGGGGATACGAGCAGTACTTC. This translates into CASSISGTGGYEQYF.

The gene calls are TRBV29-1 and TRBJ1-2; D unclear. This CDR3 is built from 12 residues. Trimming cost V 4 bases and J 1 base, with 7 bases left between them. The V gene's germline CDR1 is SQVTM and CDR2 ANQGSEA. Here the CDR3 reads CSVGGNNYGYTF. DNA of the CDR3: TGCAGCGTTGGAGGTAATAACTATGGCTACACCTTC. The full variable domain, in which reference TRBV29-1 and TRBJ1-2 provide the parts outside the CDR3, is SAVISQKPSRDICQRGTSLTIQCQVDSQVTMMFWYRQQPGQSLTLIATANQGSEATYESGFVIDKFPISRPNLTFSTLTVSNMSPEDSSIYLCSVGGNNYGYTFGSGTRLTVV.

The chain links TRBV30 to TRBJ1-4, with 7 bases identical to TRBD1. Germline-derived CDR1 and CDR2 are GTSNPN and SVGIG (reference sequence). Trimming cost V 3 bases and J 0 bases; bases outside gene matches: 13. The CDR3 loop spans 18 amino acids. CDR3 in DNA: TGTGCCTGGAGAGATAAGTTCGGGACAGAAGCAACTAATGAAAAACTGTTTTTT. Protein sequence: CAWRDKFGTEATNEKLFF.

This rearrangement joins TRBV5-1 to TRBJ2-3; perhaps TRBD1 as D (5 bases). The V end was cut by 0 bases, the J end by 1 base, with 9 bases between. This CDR3 spans 15 amino acids. Germline assignment: CDR1 SGHRS and CDR2 YFSETQ. CDR3 protein: CASSLEQARTDTQYF. The CDR3 DNA follows: TGCGCCAGCAGCTTGGAACAGGCCCGCACAGATACGCAGTATTTT. The full variable domain, completed using reference TRBV5-1 and TRBJ2-3, is KAGVTQTPRYLIKTRGQQVTLSCSPISGHRSVSWYQQTPGQGLQFLFEYFSETQRNKGNFPGRFSGRQFSNSRSEMNVSTLELGDSALYLCASSLEQARTDTQYFGPGTRLTVL.

There are a few counts of this clone. The chain links TRBV9 to TRBJ2-7; TRBD1 matches at 12 bases. The CDR3 covers 15 residues. V lost 2 bases to trimming and J lost 6 bases; unmatched junction nucleotides: 6. Germline values: CDR1 SGDLS, CDR2 YYNGEE. The CDR3 sequence: CASSVGGQGAGEQYF. The CDR3 DNA is TGTGCCAGCAGCGTGGGGGGACAGGGGGCTGGCGAGCAGTACTTC. The full variable domain, its missing parts supplied by reference TRBV9 and TRBJ2-7, is DSGVTQTPKHLITATGQRVTLRCSPRSGDLSVYWYQQSLDQGLQFLIQYYNGEERAKGNILERFSAQQFPDLHSELNLSSLELGDSALYFCASSVGGQGAGEQYFGPGTRLTVT.

The rearrangement uses TRBV25-1 and TRBJ1-6; D is uncertain. Germline V gene sequence: CDR1 MGHDK, CDR2 SYGVNS. V was pared by 4 bases and J by 11 bases, with 9 bases between. The CDR3 is 12 residues long. The DNA for the CDR3 is TGTGCCAGCAGTGGTGATCTTACACCCCTCCACTTT. It codes for CASSGDLTPLHF.

The rearrangement uses TRBV19 and TRBJ1-1; 9 positions agree with TRBD1. V gave up 9 bases and J gave up 9 bases; unmatched junction bases: 8. The CDR3 sequence is 12 residues long. Germline V gene sequence: CDR1 LNHDA, CDR2 SQIVND (reference sequence). The CDR3 region is CASGDRVTKAFF. DNA for the CDR3: TGTGCCAGCGGGGACAGGGTGACGAAAGCTTTCTTT.

The V call is TRBV7-9, the J call TRBJ2-3; weak D call: TRBD1 (5 bases). The V end lost 5 bases, the J end lost 2 bases, and 14 bases lay between the germline ends. The CDR3 is 15 residues long. Germline CDR1 is SEHNR and CDR2 is FQNEAQ (reference sequence). CDR3 in DNA: TGTGCCAGCAGCCCACCTGGGGCCAACACAGATACGCAGTATTTT. It translates to CASSPPGANTDTQYF.

The chain couples TRBV2 to TRBJ2-3; D is perhaps TRBD2 (6 bases). From germline, CDR1 is SNHLY and CDR2 FYNNEI. Trimming shortened V by 8 bases and J by 3 bases, and 15 bases separated the two germline ends. The CDR3 extends over 14 amino acids. As DNA, the CDR3 is TGTGCCAGCTGGAAACGGGGGAAGACAGATACGCAGTATTTT. Its protein is CASWKRGKTDTQYF.

This clone was observed once. The chain couples TRBV29-1 to TRBJ1-4; D possibly corresponds to TRBD1 (6 bases). There are 12 residues in the CDR3. The germline CDR1 and CDR2 sequences are SQVTM and ANQGSEA. V was clipped by 4 bases and J by 6 bases, with 9 bases between them. In DNA, the CDR3 is TGCAGCGTTGGCAGGGGTGATGAAAAACTGTTTTTT. Translated: CSVGRGDEKLFF.

V gene TRBV4-1 combines with J gene TRBJ1-5; TRBD1 matches at 7 bases. Per germline, CDR1 MGHRA and CDR2 YSYEKL. V was clipped by 0 bases and J by 5 bases; unmatched bases: 7. This CDR3 has 16 amino acids. In DNA form, the CDR3 reads TGCGCCAGCAGCCAAGATCCGGGAGGGGGCGATCAGCCCCAGCATTTT. Amino acids: CASSQDPGGGDQPQHF.

The chain combines TRBV7-6 with TRBJ2-1; D gene uncertain. Germline lookup yields CDR1 SGHVS and CDR2 FNYEAQ. The V end lost 4 bases, the J end lost 0 bases, and 19 bases lay between the germline ends. The CDR3 consists of 18 residues. The CDR3 DNA is TGTGCCAGCAGCTCGAGGACCCGACGACTCAGCTCCTACAATGAGCAGTTCTTC. Protein sequence: CASSSRTRRLSSYNEQFF.

CDR3 sequence reads: CASKDSLWDSPLHF. The CDR3 DNA reads TGCGCCAGCAAGGACAGTCTCTGGGATTCACCCCTCCACTTT. V and J are TRBV10-2 and TRBJ1-6; D perhaps matches TRBD1 (6 bases). Trimming took 7 bases from V and 8 from J, leaving 15 bases between them. This CDR3 is 14 amino acids long. The V gene's germline CDR1 is WSHSY and CDR2 SAAADI.

This clone was detected a few times. The V gene is TRBV7-9, the J gene TRBJ2-1, with a tentative D call TRBD1 (5 bases). The V end lost 5 bases, the J end lost 2 bases, and 10 bases lay between the germline ends. Germline lookup yields CDR1 SEHNR and CDR2 FQNEAQ (reference sequence). This CDR3 comprises 14 residues. In DNA form, the CDR3 reads TGTGCCAGCAGCCCGGACATGCCCTACAATGAGCAGTTCTTC. This encodes CASSPDMPYNEQFF.

The V call is TRBV7-9, the J call TRBJ2-7; 7 bases match TRBD2. The CDR3 contains 13 residues. Trimming at V came to 1 base and at J to 7 bases, leaving 4 bases not matched to a gene. Germline loops: CDR1 SEHNR, CDR2 FQNEAQ (reference sequence). This CDR3 is CASSLDPGGEQYF. The CDR3 coding sequence is TGTGCCAGCAGCTTAGATCCGGGGGGAGAGCAGTACTTC. Full variable domain (remainder filled in from reference TRBV7-9 and TRBJ2-7): DTGVSQNPRHKITKRGQNVTFRCDPISEHNRLYWYRQTLGQGPEFLTYFQNEAQLEKSRLLSDRFSAERPKGSFSTLEIQRTEQGDSAMYLCASSLDPGGEQYFGPGTRLTVT.

J is TRBJ2-1 and V is TRBV19; 8 positions agree with TRBD2. Germline assignment: CDR1 LNHDA and CDR2 SQIVND (reference sequence). The CDR3 sequence is 14 residues long. Germline trimming cut 8 bases from V and 3 bases from J; bases unmatched to any gene: 6. CDR3 region: CASGGGTNYNEQFF. CDR3 DNA sequence: TGTGCCAGTGGCGGGGGGACGAACTACAATGAGCAGTTCTTC.

The rearrangement links TRBV7-9 to TRBJ2-5, with 11 bases matching TRBD2. CDR1 and CDR2 (germline): SEHNR, FQNEAQ (reference sequence). After removal of 5 bases from V and 7 bases from J, the junction contained 9 bases not matched to a gene. The CDR3 has 15 residues. CDR3 protein: CASSPTLAGDGTQYF. CDR3 sequence (DNA): TGTGCCAGCAGCCCCACACTAGCGGGGGATGGGACCCAGTACTTC.

The rearrangement uses TRBV11-3 and TRBJ2-3; 16 positions match TRBD2. This CDR3 is built from 18 residues. Germline V gene lookup returns CDR1 SGHNT and CDR2 YENEEA. V was pared by 5 bases and J by 6 bases, with 11 bases of the junction left unmatched. CDR3 region: CASSPQGTSGGAVDTQYF. The CDR3 DNA reads as TGTGCCAGCAGCCCGCAAGGGACTAGCGGGGGGGCCGTGGATACGCAGTATTTT.

The rearrangement uses TRBV29-1 and TRBJ2-7, with unresolved D. This CDR3 has 12 residues. Trimming left V 6 bases short and J 6 bases short, with 15 bases between. Germline values: CDR1 SQVTM, CDR2 ANQGSEA. CDR3 loop: CSVQLGAAEQYF. CDR3 in DNA: TGCAGCGTCCAGCTGGGTGCCGCCGAGCAGTACTTC.

This clone has only one observation. The chain has TRBV11-2 and TRBJ1-4; D remains unclear. The CDR3 is 14 residues long. The ends were cut back, 6 bases at V and 0 bases at J, with 8 bases in the middle. Per germline, CDR1 SGHAT and CDR2 FQNNGV. In DNA form, the CDR3 reads TGTGCCAGCAGGCTTGGGACAACTAATGAAAAACTGTTTTTT. Translation: CASRLGTTNEKLFF.

This clone was seen a few times. The chain carries TRBV12-5 and TRBJ1-1; D is unresolved. The V end lost 8 bases, the J end lost 2 bases, and 9 bases lay between the germline ends. CDR3 length equals 12 residues. Germline CDR1 LGHNT, CDR2 FRNRAP. The CDR3 reads CASLGFNTEAFF. In DNA, the CDR3 is TGTGCTAGTTTGGGTTTTAACACTGAAGCTTTCTTT.

This chain connects TRBV18 to TRBJ2-2; 8 bases agree with TRBD1. V gave up 10 bases and J gave up 1 base; unmatched junction bases: 2. This CDR3 is 13 amino acids long. CDR1 is KGHSH, CDR2 LQKENI, per germline. The CDR3 loop reads CATGQENTGELFF. CDR3 in DNA: TGTGCCACGGGACAGGAGAACACCGGGGAGCTGTTTTTT.

The chain links TRBV19 to TRBJ2-7; TRBD2 matches at 10 bases. Trimming removed 0 bases from V and 0 bases from J; junction bases left unmatched: 5. The germline V gene has CDR1 LNHDA and CDR2 SQIVND (reference sequence). There are 17 residues in the CDR3. CDR3 region: CASSIELLAGNSYEQYF. The CDR3 DNA follows: TGTGCCAGTAGTATAGAATTACTAGCGGGGAACTCCTACGAGCAGTACTTC.

This rearrangement joins TRBV7-9 to TRBJ1-4, with D unclear. V lost 4 bases to trimming and J lost 1 base, with 16 bases between them. Germline assignment: CDR1 SEHNR and CDR2 FQNEAQ (reference sequence). The CDR3 length is 17 residues. DNA for the CDR3: TGTGCCAGCAGCTCCGTCCCTACACGCCTAACTAATGAAAAACTGTTTTTT. Protein product: CASSSVPTRLTNEKLFF.

The chain is built from TRBV7-9 and TRBJ1-1; 9 positions agree with TRBD1. The CDR3 runs 15 residues. The V and J ends lost 4 bases and 0 bases, in that order; junction bases with no gene match: 3. Germline lookup yields CDR1 SEHNR and CDR2 FQNEAQ (reference sequence). The CDR3, as DNA: TGTGCCAGCAGCTGGGACAGGGAGGTGAACACTGAAGCTTTCTTT. This sequence encodes CASSWDREVNTEAFF.

This clone has just a few counts. This chain connects TRBV19 to TRBJ2-3; a possible D gene is TRBD1 (6 bases). This CDR3 is built from 15 residues. Trimming stripped 6 bases from V and 1 base from J, with 14 bases between. The germline gives CDR1 LNHDA, CDR2 SQIVND (reference sequence). The CDR3 region is CASRSAPGGTDTQYF. Here the CDR3 DNA reads TGTGCCAGTAGATCGGCCCCAGGGGGCACAGATACGCAGTATTTT. The full variable domain, rest sourced from reference TRBV19 and TRBJ2-3, is DGGITQSPKYLFRKEGQNVTLSCEQNLNHDAMYWYRQDPGQGLRLIYYSQIVNDFQKGDIAEGYSVSREKKESFPLTVTSAQKNPTAFYLCASRSAPGGTDTQYFGPGTRLTVL.

This clone came up a few times. V is TRBV18 and J is TRBJ1-6, with D possibly being TRBD1 (5 bases). Germline V CDR1 and CDR2: KGHSH, LQKENI. The CDR3 spans 17 residues. Trimming took 5 bases from V and 7 from J, leaving 21 bases between them. The CDR3 nucleotides are TGTGCCAGCTCATCCGTTCTGGACCGGGGGGTAAATTCACCCCTCCACTTT. Its protein product is CASSSVLDRGVNSPLHF.

V gene TRBV10-3 combines with J gene TRBJ1-2, with TRBD1 matching over 10 bases. From germline, CDR1 is ENHRY and CDR2 SYGVKD. V trimming: 7 bases; J trimming: 3 bases; junction bases outside the gene matches: 8. The CDR3 totals 15 residues. The CDR3 sequence: CAINPDGTGDYGYTF. The CDR3 region has the DNA TGTGCCATCAATCCGGACGGGACAGGGGACTATGGCTACACCTTC.

The V and J genes are TRBV5-4 and TRBJ2-7; the match to TRBD1 covers 10 bases. J lost 2 bases, V lost 3 bases, and 2 bases had no gene match. The CDR3 has 14 residues. Germline assignment: CDR1 SGHNT and CDR2 YYREEE (reference sequence). CDR3 DNA: TGTGCCAGCAGCTGGACAGGGGGGACCTACGAGCAGTACTTC. Its protein is CASSWTGGTYEQYF. Looking up the rest from reference TRBV5-4 and TRBJ2-7 gives the full variable domain: ETGVTQSPTHLIKTRGQQVTLRCSSQSGHNTVSWYQQALGQGPQFIFQYYREEENGRGNFPPRFSGLQFPNYSSELNVNALELDDSALYLCASSWTGGTYEQYFGPGTRLTVT.